The T cell receptor (beta chain) described here comes from a study of blood T cells in healthy people across ages. Study-wide points: It was held that the diversity estimates obtained from one million T cells were underestimates. More naive CD4+ cells and higher diversity were found in long-lived than in aged donors. Unsorted PBMCs blocked a conclusive comparison of naive and antigen-experienced cells.

This CDR3 comprises 18 residues. V was clipped by 0 bases and J by 0 bases, with 15 bases between them. Germline V gene lookup returns CDR1 LGHNT and CDR2 FRNRAP. Comments on this clonotype: Antigen specificity is unknown.

Alongside a J-beta primer mix, a sample-barcoded 5' primer served in a second PCR lasting about 6 to 11 cycles. Sequencing of every sample gave 3 million or more CDR3-containing paired-end reads. TCRdb itself ran the 5' RACE reads through MiXCR, one entry per CDR3 protein. The sample includes about 620,000 distinct CDR3 sequences, roughly half of them seen just once. The receptor's source is a woman of 80 years or more in good health. V usage is TRBV12-5 and J usage is TRBJ2-1; D gene ambiguous. The sample was blood. CDR3 amino acids: CASGLVQTVFSSYNEQFF. CDR3 coding DNA: TGTGCTAGTGGTTTGGTACAGACGGTTTTCAGCTCCTACAATGAGCAGTTCTTC. The entire variable domain, with the rest obtained from reference TRBV12-5 and TRBJ2-1, is as follows: DARVTQTPRHKVTEMGQEVTMRCQPILGHNTVFWYRQTMMQGLELLAYFRNRAPLDDSGMPKDRFSAEMPDATLATLKIQPSEPRDSAVYFCASGLVQTVFSSYNEQFFGPGTRLTVL.